Below are 29 T cell receptor beta chains sequenced from a single sample in a study of cytomegalovirus exposure and HLA in healthy donors. Vbeta (60) and Jbeta (13) primers were used in the PCR. The protocol was immunoSEQ multiplex PCR, while the TCRdb copy is restricted to in-frame clones and leaves out a portion. The repertoire includes 150,000 or so clones, roughly 85% of them detected once, and 8% to 10% sits in the top ten. Specimen: PBMCs. These TCRs come from a male donor in good health and CMV-seropositive.

The chain employs TRBV6-5 and TRBJ1-4; D might be TRBD1 (6 bases). CDR3 length: 15 residues. The V end was cut by 2 bases, the J end by 3 bases, with 10 bases between. Germline CDR1 is MNHEY and CDR2 is SVGAGI. DNA of the CDR3: TGTGCCAGCAGTTACACCACAGGGCCTAATGAAAAACTGTTTTTT. Translated: CASSYTTGPNEKLFF.

DNA of the CDR3: TGTGCCAGCAGCTTGAGGACAGATTTTAACACTGAAGCTTTCTTT. Translated, it gives CASSLRTDFNTEAFF. The rearrangement uses TRBV11-2 and TRBJ1-1, with D tentatively TRBD1 (6 bases). V lost 3 bases and J lost 2, with 13 bases in between. The CDR3 is 15 residues long. Germline CDR1 and CDR2: SGHAT and FQNNGV.

This chain links TRBV28 with TRBJ1-1, with 9 bases matching TRBD1. Germline V gene data show CDR1 as MDHEN and CDR2 as SYDVKM. V was clipped by 5 bases and J by 10 bases; unmatched bases: 8. The CDR3 has 13 amino acids. In nucleotides, the CDR3 is TGTGCCAGCAGTCGGGACAGGGCGGGCGGAGCTTTCTTT. Its protein product is CASSRDRAGGAFF.

This sequence joins TRBV19 and TRBJ1-5; D is unresolved. Trimming pared 9 bases from V and 3 bases from J, leaving 12 bases between. This CDR3 has 13 amino acids. From germline, CDR1 is LNHDA and CDR2 SQIVND (reference sequence). This chain's CDR3 is CASRQVLNQPQHF. The CDR3 nucleotides are TGTGCCAGCCGTCAGGTGCTCAATCAGCCCCAGCATTTT.

The chain employs TRBV7-8 and TRBJ2-1, with 9 bases lining up with TRBD2. This CDR3 is 17 amino acids long. V trimming: 1 base; J trimming: 1 base; junction bases outside the gene matches: 5. Germline-derived CDR1 and CDR2 are SGHVS and FQNEAQ. DNA of the CDR3: TGTGCCAGCAGCTTAGGGGGAGCGGGAGGTTCCTACAATGAGCAGTTCTTC. The encoded protein is CASSLGGAGGSYNEQFF.

V gene TRBV25-1 combines with J gene TRBJ1-1, with 9 bases fitting TRBD1. CDR3 size: 14 residues. Germline trimming cut 2 bases from V and 6 bases from J; bases unmatched to any gene: 4. Germline CDR1 MGHDK, CDR2 SYGVNS. The CDR3 coding sequence is TGTGCCAGCAGTGAAGGACAGGGGCCGGCTGAAGCTTTCTTT. It yields the protein CASSEGQGPAEAFF.

The chain combines TRBV9 with TRBJ2-1, with D possibly being TRBD2 (6 bases). The germline V and J ends were trimmed by 7 bases and 5 bases, with 10 bases remaining between them. This CDR3 is built from 12 residues. The germline CDR1 and CDR2 sequences are SGDLS and YYNGEE. CDR3 sequence reads: CASRGLHNEQFF. The CDR3 nucleotides read TGTGCCAGCCGGGGACTTCACAATGAGCAGTTCTTC.

The rearrangement uses TRBV2 and TRBJ1-5; D gene unclear. V lost 6 bases to trimming and J lost 2 bases, with 11 bases between them. Germline V gives CDR1 SNHLY, CDR2 FYNNEI. CDR3 size: 14 residues. CDR3 loop: CASRAVDGNQPQHF. CDR3 nucleotide sequence: TGTGCCAGCAGAGCGGTGGACGGCAATCAGCCCCAGCATTTT.

The chain recombines TRBV13 with TRBJ2-7, with 7 bases fitting TRBD1. V lost 5 bases and J lost 0; bases outside the gene matches: 10. The CDR3 extends over 16 amino acids. The germline V gene has CDR1 PRHDT and CDR2 FYEKMQ (reference sequence). CDR3 sequence (DNA): TGTGCCAGCAGCCTCTCCGGGACAGCTAACTCCTACGAGCAGTACTTC. Encoded protein: CASSLSGTANSYEQYF. The full variable domain, with the rest looked up from reference TRBV13 and TRBJ2-7, is AAGVIQSPRHLIKEKRETATLKCYPIPRHDTVYWYQQGPGQDPQFLISFYEKMQSDKGSIPDRFSAQQFSDYHSELNMSSLELGDSALYFCASSLSGTANSYEQYFGPGTRLTVT.

This clone was observed a single time. Mismatch with germline at one junction end may stem from a read error. The chain uses TRBV7-9 and TRBJ1-2; 11 bases agree with TRBD1. The germline gives CDR1 SEHNR, CDR2 FQNEAQ (reference sequence). This CDR3 region has 15 residues. Here the CDR3 reads CSSSFGQGAHYGYTF. CDR3 bases: TGTTCCAGCAGCTTCGGACAGGGGGCTCACTATGGCTACACCTTC.

The chain couples TRBV5-1 to TRBJ1-3; no clear D gene. With 0 bases removed from V and 0 bases from J, the gap between germline ends came to 7 bases. The CDR3 has 15 residues. Germline CDR1 and CDR2: SGHRS and YFSETQ. CDR3 sequence: CASSLGRTSGNTIYF. As DNA, the CDR3 is TGCGCCAGCAGCTTGGGCAGAACCTCTGGAAACACCATATATTTT.

The V call is TRBV29-1, the J call TRBJ2-5; D might be TRBD2 (7 bases). CDR1 SQVTM and CDR2 ANQGSEA come from the germline V gene. The V end lost 2 bases, the J end lost 3 bases, and 10 bases lay between the germline ends. This CDR3 spans 13 amino acids. The CDR3 DNA reads as TGCAGCGTTGAATGGGGGGGCAAAGAGACCCAGTACTTC. Translation: CSVEWGGKETQYF.

The rearrangement uses TRBV5-1 and TRBJ1-5; D is undetermined. Germline V gene lookup returns CDR1 SGHRS and CDR2 YFSETQ. Trimming cost V 0 bases and J 2 bases, with 9 bases left between them. The CDR3 is 15 amino acids. In nucleotides, the CDR3 is TGCGCCAGCAGCTTGGCCGGGAGGGGCAATCAGCCCCAGCATTTT. Its translation is CASSLAGRGNQPQHF.

The chain is built from TRBV19 and TRBJ2-5; TRBD2 agrees at 14 bases. J was trimmed by 5 bases and V by 4 bases; bases with no gene match: 3. The germline V gene has CDR1 LNHDA and CDR2 SQIVND (reference sequence). This CDR3 region has 15 residues. CDR3 bases: TGTGCCAGTAGTACCGGGACTAGCGGGAGTGAGACCCAGTACTTC. Residues: CASSTGTSGSETQYF.

In its sample, this clone was seen a few times. V is TRBV5-6 and J is TRBJ1-6; no firm D call. The CDR3 has 14 residues. Germline CDR1 is SGHDT and CDR2 is YYEEEE. Between the trimmed V and J ends, which lost 0 bases and 10 bases, there was a span of 11 bases. CDR3 in amino acids: CASSLEFTRSPLHF. The CDR3 DNA reads TGTGCCAGCAGCTTGGAGTTCACCAGATCACCCCTCCACTTT.

This chain links TRBV7-7 with TRBJ2-1; maybe TRBD2 (6 bases). Trimming pared 11 bases from V and 2 bases from J, leaving 25 bases between. CDR3 length: 17 residues. Germline V gene data show CDR1 as SSHAT and CDR2 as FNYEAQ (reference sequence). The CDR3 loop is CAGEASAPFRTYNEQFF. CDR3 sequence (DNA): TGTGCCGGGGAGGCTAGCGCACCTTTTCGAACCTACAATGAGCAGTTCTTC.

CDR3 region: CASSATGKSNQPQHF. CDR3 sequence (DNA): TGTGCCAGCAGCGCCACAGGGAAAAGCAATCAGCCCCAGCATTTT. The chain is built from TRBV9 and TRBJ1-5; D might be TRBD1 (6 bases). V shed 3 bases and J shed 1 base, with 11 bases lying between them. Germline CDR1 is SGDLS and CDR2 is YYNGEE. The CDR3 loop spans 15 amino acids.

The gene calls are TRBV5-4 and TRBJ2-7; D unresolved. With 0 bases removed from V and 2 bases from J, the gap between germline ends came to 9 bases. CDR1 is SGHNT and CDR2 is YYREEE in the germline V gene (reference sequence). The CDR3 runs to 14 residues. CDR3 in amino acids: CASSLARVPYEQYF. The CDR3 nucleotides read TGTGCCAGCAGCTTGGCCCGGGTTCCCTACGAGCAGTACTTC.

The chain is built from TRBV7-9 and TRBJ2-1; 12 positions match TRBD2. Germline trimming cut 5 bases from V and 2 bases from J; bases unmatched to any gene: 10. The length of the CDR3 is 18 residues. The germline V gene has CDR1 SEHNR and CDR2 FQNEAQ (reference sequence). The DNA of the CDR3 is TGTGCCAGCAGCGCCCCGGGGACTAGCGGGCGCCCCTACAATGAGCAGTTCTTC. Translating it yields CASSAPGTSGRPYNEQFF.

J is TRBJ1-4 and V is TRBV5-4; D gene uncertain. The CDR3 has 14 amino acids. CDR1 and CDR2 (germline): SGHNT, YYREEE (reference sequence). V was cut by 3 bases and J by 5 bases, with 11 bases left in between. CDR3 loop: CASSSAGTNEKLFF. In nucleotides, the CDR3 is TGTGCCAGCAGCTCTGCTGGCACGAATGAAAAACTGTTTTTT.

This rearrangement joins TRBV18 to TRBJ1-4, with 8 bases lining up with TRBD1. The V gene's germline CDR1 is KGHSH and CDR2 LQKENI. Unmatched junction bases numbered 2, after V lost 3 bases and J lost 2 bases. The CDR3 runs 15 residues. CDR3 nucleotide sequence: TGTGCCAGCTCACCCGGACAGGGTACTAATGAAAAACTGTTTTTT. The encoded protein is CASSPGQGTNEKLFF.

This chain uses TRBV5-8 with TRBJ1-1; D unclear. Germline CDR1 and CDR2: SGHTS and YDEGEE. V was shortened by 0 bases and J by 6 bases, with 18 bases between the two germline ends. The CDR3 extends over 16 amino acids. The DNA of the CDR3 is TGTGCCAGCAGCTTGGGGTACAGATGGCTAGCCCCTGAAGCTTTCTTT. Translating it yields CASSLGYRWLAPEAFF.

The rearrangement links TRBV27 to TRBJ2-1; 7 bases are shared with TRBD2. This CDR3 comprises 16 residues. The J segment lost 2 bases and the V segment lost 0 bases, leaving 4 bases of the junction unmatched. Germline CDR1 MNHEY, CDR2 SMNVEV (reference sequence). CDR3 in amino acids: CASSLSSGEAYNEQFF. CDR3 bases: TGTGCCAGCAGTTTATCGAGCGGGGAGGCCTACAATGAGCAGTTCTTC.

V is TRBV10-1 and J is TRBJ2-2; 7 positions match TRBD1. Germline values: CDR1 WNHNN, CDR2 SYGVQD (reference sequence). The V and J ends lost 4 bases and 7 bases, in that order; junction bases with no gene match: 9. This CDR3 is 15 amino acids long. CDR3 sequence: CASSGVRGMIGELFF. The CDR3 DNA reads as TGCGCCAGCAGTGGAGTCAGGGGGATGATCGGGGAGCTGTTTTTT.

The CDR3 DNA follows: TGTGCCAGTAGAACCGGGACAGGGGCCCTGTGGAACTATGGCTACACCTTC. Its translation: CASRTGTGALWNYGYTF. The chain has TRBV19 and TRBJ1-2, with TRBD1 identical over 10 bases. In germline, CDR1 is LNHDA, CDR2 SQIVND (reference sequence). The CDR3 is 17 residues long. J was trimmed by 2 bases and V by 6 bases; bases with no gene match: 12.

The chain joins TRBV19 to TRBJ2-1; TRBD2 matches at 10 bases. The V gene's germline CDR1 is LNHDA and CDR2 SQIVND (reference sequence). V was pared by 5 bases and J by 6 bases, with 10 bases of the junction left unmatched. This CDR3 comprises 16 residues. The CDR3 loop is CASSFQLAGVSNEQFF. In DNA, the CDR3 is TGTGCCAGTAGTTTTCAGCTAGCGGGAGTAAGCAATGAGCAGTTCTTC.

CDR3 loop: CASSLPGAGELFF. The CDR3 nucleotides are TGTGCCAGCAGCCTTCCCGGGGCCGGGGAGCTGTTTTTT. V gene TRBV11-3 combines with J gene TRBJ2-2, with a tentative D call TRBD2 (5 bases). The V end lost 5 bases, the J end lost 6 bases, and 10 bases lay between the germline ends. The CDR3 runs to 13 residues. Germline CDR1 reads SGHNT; CDR2 reads YENEEA. The complete variable domain, with remaining parts taken from reference TRBV11-3 and TRBJ2-2, reads EAGVVQSPRYKIIEKKQPVAFWCNPISGHNTLYWYLQNLGQGPELLIRYENEEAVDDSQLPKDRFSAERLKGVDSTLKIQPAELGDSAVYLCASSLPGAGELFFGEGSRLTVL.

About this clone: A junction end diverges from the germline sequence, so it may reflect a read error. The chain links TRBV18 to TRBJ2-5; 7 bases are a match to TRBD1. Germline V gives CDR1 KGHSH, CDR2 LQKENI. The CDR3 runs to 15 residues. The CDR3: CASSPTTGYHETQYF. In DNA, the CDR3 is TGTGCCAGCTCACCAACGACAGGGTACCATGAGACCCAGTACTTC.

The chain couples TRBV19 to TRBJ1-1; possible D gene TRBD1, 6 bases. Trimming took off 8 bases at V and 5 bases at J, with 9 bases between the two ends. The CDR3 length is 11 residues. Germline-derived CDR1 and CDR2 are LNHDA and SQIVND (reference sequence). The CDR3 loop reads CASVRGTEAFF. The DNA of the CDR3 is TGTGCCAGTGTCAGGGGTACTGAAGCTTTCTTT.